This TCR beta chain was identified in a study of identical twins. One entry per CDR3 protein results from TCRdb running MiXCR on the 5' RACE reads. The sample includes more than 1.5 million distinct CDR3 sequences, around a third seen only once; the top ten take approximately 0.25%. This clonotype was seen at least ten times. The antigen remains undetermined. Unmatched junction bases numbered 3, after V lost 5 bases and J lost 7 bases. The CDR3 runs 12 residues. The germline V gene encodes CDR1 MDHEN and CDR2 SYDVKM. Study-wide points: The presence of invariant MAIT and iNKT cells could partly confound analyses of zero-insertion sequences. In monozygotic twins, models underestimated the sharing of out-of-frame TCR alpha. Twin pairs had excess sharing that was weaker in beta out-of-frame sequences. Within cord blood, abundant beta clonotypes carried fewer insertions, but memory repertoires showed no such trend.

The sample consisted of cord blood. The clonotype comes from a newborn girl in good health. The chain carries TRBV28 and TRBJ2-7; 9 positions match TRBD2. CDR3 in DNA: TGTGCCAGCAGTGAACTAGCGGGTGAGCAGTACTTC. This gives the protein CASSELAGEQYF.